This TCR beta chain was observed in a study of blood T cell repertoires in COVID-19. The V and J ends lost 1 base and 8 bases respectively, with 14 bases between them. Germline CDR1 is KGHSH and CDR2 is LQKENI. This CDR3 region has 15 residues. A COVID-19 case had been met by exposed participants during the 2 weeks before study entry. Measured with immunoSEQ multiplex PCR; TCRdb has only the in-frame clones, and not every one. In the table there are 200,000 to 250,000 clones, around 82% of which are singletons. The sequence derives from a woman aged 45-59 years who had been exposed to COVID-19. Sequencing was carried out using PBMCs or T cells enriched from blood (not recorded which). The chain has TRBV18 and TRBJ1-4, with a weak D call TRBD1 (5 bases). The CDR3 region has the DNA TGTGCCAGCTCACCACAGGAGGGGTTAAACGAAAAACTGTTTTTT. It yields the protein CASSPQEGLNEKLFF.